Each of the 8 T cell receptor beta chains below was sequenced from the same sample in a study of long-term antiretroviral therapy in people with HIV. The assay used was immunoSEQ (version v3.0), run at survey level. The assay was immunoSEQ multiplex PCR, and TCRdb's table has in-frame clones only and misses some. The table records some 45,000 clones, around nine tenths of them present only once. The sample in question was unsorted PBMCs, obtained 0.1 years before starting antiretroviral therapy. The receptors were sampled from a woman in her fifties or sixties with HIV.

The CDR3 protein is CASSPQGSSEAFF. The CDR3 bases are TGTGCCAGCAGCCCACAGGGGAGTTCTGAAGCTTTCTTT. V and J are TRBV14 and TRBJ1-1; 7 nucleotides match TRBD1. J gave up 6 bases and V 4 bases, and 5 bases lay outside the gene matches. The CDR3 covers 13 residues. The germline CDR1 and CDR2 sequences are SGHDN and FVKESK.

The chain has TRBV6-5 and TRBJ1-2; a weak D match, TRBD1 (5 bases). Germline CDR1 is MNHEY and CDR2 is SVGAGI. CDR3 size: 12 residues. Trimming left V 8 bases short and J 4 bases short, with 11 bases between. CDR3 coding DNA: TGTGCCAGCGCTACCGGGACCTATGGCTACACCTTC. It specifies CASATGTYGYTF.

The rearrangement links TRBV6-5 to TRBJ1-1; unclear D gene. Trimming cost V 0 bases and J 4 bases, with 9 bases left between them. Germline CDR1 reads MNHEY; CDR2 reads SVGAGI. The CDR3 runs 14 residues. CDR3 sequence: CASSYSGVGTEAFF. The DNA for the CDR3 is TGTGCCAGCAGTTACTCCGGGGTTGGCACTGAAGCTTTCTTT.

V and J are TRBV5-4 and TRBJ1-2, with 8 bases identical to TRBD1. Germline CDR1 is SGHNT and CDR2 is YYREEE (reference sequence). The CDR3 length is 16 residues. The junction had 8 bases not matched to a gene; V was cut back by 3 bases and J by 1 base. CDR3 sequence reads: CASSSGGRVGNYGYTF. CDR3 nucleotides: TGTGCCAGCAGCTCAGGGGGCCGGGTGGGTAACTATGGCTACACCTTC. The variable domain in full, with the rest retrieved from reference TRBV5-4 and TRBJ1-2, is ETGVTQSPTHLIKTRGQQVTLRCSSQSGHNTVSWYQQALGQGPQFIFQYYREEENGRGNFPPRFSGLQFPNYSSELNVNALELDDSALYLCASSSGGRVGNYGYTFGSGTRLTVV.

J is TRBJ2-7 and V is TRBV27, with TRBD1 matching over 8 bases. Germline V gives CDR1 MNHEY, CDR2 SMNVEV (reference sequence). The CDR3 contains 14 residues. V lost 4 bases to trimming and J lost 3 bases; unmatched junction nucleotides: 5. This chain's CDR3 is CASSSPGQGYEQYF. DNA of the CDR3: TGTGCCAGCAGTTCGCCTGGACAGGGCTACGAGCAGTACTTC.

This chain connects TRBV2 to TRBJ1-1; D unresolved. V was cut by 6 bases and J by 2 bases, with 10 bases left in between. The germline V gene encodes CDR1 SNHLY and CDR2 FYNNEI. The CDR3 extends over 13 amino acids. Written as DNA, the CDR3 is TGTGCCAGCAGGGCCAGTTCTAACACTGAAGCTTTCTTT. Translating gives CASRASSNTEAFF.

The rearrangement joins TRBV4-3 to TRBJ1-2; no clear D. V dropped 0 bases and J dropped 3 bases, with 8 bases sitting between them. The CDR3 covers 14 residues. Germline CDR1 reads LGHNA; CDR2 reads YSLEER. CDR3 sequence (DNA): TGCGCCAGCAGCCAAGAGGACGGCTACTATGGCTACACCTTC. Its translation is CASSQEDGYYGYTF.

The rearrangement links TRBV6-5 to TRBJ1-3; a possible D gene is TRBD1 (6 bases). The V gene's germline CDR1 is MNHEY and CDR2 SVGAGI. Trimming pared 7 bases from V and 1 base from J, leaving 11 bases between. The CDR3 contains 14 residues. The CDR3 DNA reads TGTGCCAGCACCGAAGGGGGTTCTGGAAACACCATATATTTT. It encodes CASTEGGSGNTIYF.